The 17 T cell receptor beta chains below were found in one sample sequenced in a study of cytomegalovirus exposure and HLA in healthy donors. The PCR contained 60 Vbeta and 13 Jbeta primers. The table came from immunoSEQ multiplex PCR; TCRdb's copy has only in-frame clones and leaves some out. Altogether hundreds of thousands of clones are present, approximately 81% being singletons, with the ten largest covering roughly 3.1%. Sequenced sample: PBMCs. These receptors were taken from a man between 25 and 39 years old in good health and CMV-seronegative.

The V and J genes are TRBV6-1 and TRBJ1-1, with D uncertain. Germline V gene data show CDR1 as MNHNS and CDR2 as SASEGT. This CDR3 is built from 12 residues. Trimming cost V 10 bases and J 5 bases, with 14 bases left between them. Here the CDR3 DNA reads TGTGCCATCACCTCTTCGGGGACTGAAGCTTTCTTT. As protein: CAITSSGTEAFF.

This clone was seen a single time. This rearrangement joins TRBV6-1 to TRBJ1-2; D is unresolved. Germline V gene lookup returns CDR1 MNHNS and CDR2 SASEGT. V lost 0 bases, J lost 4 bases, and 12 bases lay in between. CDR3 length: 15 amino acids. CDR3 in DNA: TGTGCCAGCAGTGAAGCAGGGAGCCCACTCTATGGCTACACCTTC. It specifies CASSEAGSPLYGYTF.

The V gene is TRBV28, the J gene TRBJ1-4; a possible D gene is TRBD1 (6 bases). The V gene's germline CDR1 is MDHEN and CDR2 SYDVKM. The CDR3 has 14 residues. V was pared by 3 bases and J by 3 bases, with 8 bases between. This CDR3 is CASSFRGSNEKLFF. CDR3 coding DNA: TGTGCCAGCAGTTTCAGGGGTTCTAATGAAAAACTGTTTTTT.

The V call is TRBV5-1, the J call TRBJ1-4, with unresolved D. V lost 4 bases to trimming and J lost 7 bases, with 14 bases between them. Looked up from germline, CDR1 is SGHRS and CDR2 is YFSETQ. This CDR3 region has 14 residues. In DNA, the CDR3 is TGCGCCAGCAGCCCGACTGGGTATGGTGAAAAACTGTTTTTT. As protein: CASSPTGYGEKLFF.

V is TRBV21-1 and J is TRBJ2-5; TRBD2 is the table's D call and was not checked against the DNA. TRBV21-1 is a documented pseudogene. CDR3 length equals 15 residues. The CDR3 loop is CASSKWRGSRETQYF. The CDR3 DNA sequence: TGTGCCAGCAGCAAATGGCGGGGGAGCAGGGAGACCCAGTACTTC.

A few counts support this clone. V is TRBV28 and J is TRBJ2-1; D may be TRBD1 (6 bases). CDR1 MDHEN and CDR2 SYDVKM come from the germline V gene. CDR3 length: 16 amino acids. V was shortened by 3 bases and J by 6 bases, with 18 bases between the two germline ends. CDR3 coding DNA: TGTGCCAGCAGTTTTTTCGGGCAGGGGACCGTCAATGAGCAGTTCTTC. This sequence encodes CASSFFGQGTVNEQFF.

The V and J genes are TRBV6-5 and TRBJ1-3; D is undetermined. The germline V gene encodes CDR1 MNHEY and CDR2 SVGAGI. CDR3 length equals 16 residues. V lost 3 bases and J lost 0, with 12 bases in between. The CDR3 DNA reads TGTGCCAGCAGTTATGAAGGAGGTCCCTCTGGAAACACCATATATTTT. Residues: CASSYEGGPSGNTIYF.

The chain recombines TRBV9 with TRBJ2-3; 7 nucleotides line up with TRBD1. Trimming at V came to 3 bases and at J to 10 bases, leaving 5 bases not matched to a gene. CDR3 length equals 12 residues. Per germline, CDR1 SGDLS and CDR2 YYNGEE. CDR3 bases: TGTGCCAGCAGCGCCTACAGGGGCGCGCAGTATTTT. Protein: CASSAYRGAQYF.

The chain has TRBV20-1 and TRBJ1-2; D uncertain. The CDR3 spans 11 residues. Trimming pared 3 bases from V and 8 bases from J, leaving 10 bases between. CDR1 DFQATT and CDR2 SNEGSKA come from the germline V gene (reference sequence). CDR3 loop: CSASTRRGYTF. The CDR3 nucleotides are TGCAGTGCTAGTACGAGGCGAGGCTACACCTTC.

The genes are TRBV11-1 and TRBJ2-3; the match to TRBD1 covers 8 bases. This CDR3 is built from 15 residues. CDR1 and CDR2 (germline): SGHAT, FQDESV (reference sequence). Germline trimming cut 4 bases from V and 2 bases from J; bases unmatched to any gene: 5. CDR3 amino acids: CASSSGQGHTDTQYF. CDR3 in DNA: TGTGCCAGCAGCTCCGGACAGGGCCACACAGATACGCAGTATTTT. Variable domain in full (rest from reference TRBV11-1 and TRBJ2-3): EAEVAQSPRYKITEKSQAVAFWCDPISGHATLYWYRQILGQGPELLVQFQDESVVDDSQLPKDRFSAERLKGVDSTLKIQPAELGDSAMYLCASSSGQGHTDTQYFGPGTRLTVL.

This chain uses TRBV18 with TRBJ2-1, with D maybe TRBD2 (7 bases). Germline V CDR1 and CDR2: KGHSH, LQKENI. The CDR3 is made up of 15 amino acids. Deletions cut 2 bases from V and 8 bases from J, with 16 bases between. CDR3 loop: CASSPGGGRYHEQFF. CDR3 in DNA: TGTGCCAGCTCACCAGGGGGGGGCCGGTATCATGAGCAGTTCTTC.

The rearrangement uses TRBV5-5 and TRBJ1-1, with 9 bases matching TRBD1. Losses at the gene ends were 0 bases for V and 7 bases for J; bases not matched to a gene: 4. In germline, CDR1 is SGHKS, CDR2 YYEKEE (reference sequence). This CDR3 contains 14 residues. The CDR3 bases are TGTGCCAGCAGCTTGGAAACAGGGGGCTTTGAAGCTTTCTTT. Its protein product is CASSLETGGFEAFF. Based on the CDR3 plus reference TRBV5-5 and TRBJ1-1, the full variable domain is DAGVTQSPTHLIKTRGQQVTLRCSPISGHKSVSWYQQVLGQGPQFIFQYYEKEERGRGNFPDRFSARQFPNYSSELNVNALLLGDSALYLCASSLETGGFEAFFGQGTRLTVV.

This chain joins TRBV7-3 and TRBJ2-5, with TRBD1 matching over 8 bases. The CDR3 totals 13 residues. Looked up from germline, CDR1 is SGHTA and CDR2 is FQGTGA. After removal of 3 bases from V and 4 bases from J, the junction contained 1 base not matched to a gene. CDR3 in DNA: TGTGCCAGCAGCTTCGGGACAGGAGAGACCCAGTACTTC. Translated: CASSFGTGETQYF.

This chain connects TRBV18 to TRBJ1-3, with D uncertain. The germline CDR1 and CDR2 sequences are KGHSH and LQKENI. The CDR3 consists of 17 residues. V lost 2 bases to trimming and J lost 0 bases, with 14 bases between them. CDR3 nucleotides: TGTGCCAGCTCACCATTTCGAGGACGGGACTCTGGAAACACCATATATTTT. It encodes CASSPFRGRDSGNTIYF.

The rearrangement joins TRBV28 to TRBJ2-3; 11 nucleotides agree with TRBD2. Germline lookup yields CDR1 MDHEN and CDR2 SYDVKM. The ends lost 5 bases at V and 4 bases at J; junction bases unmatched: 14. The CDR3 loop spans 18 amino acids. Here the CDR3 DNA reads TGTGCCAGCAGTAATCCTTTCCCGACTAGCGGGGTGGCAGATACGCAGTATTTT. This encodes CASSNPFPTSGVADTQYF.

DNA of the CDR3: TGTGCCAGCAGTTTCAGACATCTTCGGGAAGCTTTCTTT. Its protein is CASSFRHLREAFF. The rearrangement links TRBV27 to TRBJ1-1; D is unclear. Between the trimmed V and J ends, which lost 3 bases and 8 bases, there was a span of 13 bases. Per germline, CDR1 MNHEY and CDR2 SMNVEV (reference sequence). This CDR3 contains 13 residues.

Here the CDR3 reads CASSPWTENTEAFF. CDR3 nucleotide sequence: TGTGCCAGCTCACCTTGGACAGAGAACACTGAAGCTTTCTTT. The chain uses TRBV18 and TRBJ1-1; maybe TRBD1 (6 bases). The V end was cut by 3 bases, the J end by 1 base, with 9 bases between. CDR1 KGHSH and CDR2 LQKENI come from the germline V gene. The CDR3 is made up of 14 amino acids.